This TCR beta chain was profiled in a study of cytomegalovirus exposure and HLA in healthy donors (dated 2017 in TCRdb). For the wider study: In an earlier analysis of 450 to 750 of the donors, 276 Gb of sequence data and 100 million or so unique TCR beta sequences from approximately 180 million T cells were reported. Roughly 300 gigabases of sequencing data and approximately 84 million unique TCR sequences were included in an early release covering about 700 HLA-typed donors. Of the approximately 400 genotyped donors, 65% to 90% were placed in the genetic ancestry cluster associated with self-reported Caucasian donors. The study aimed to test whether cataloging public T cell receptors could reveal signatures of past pathogen exposure. The T cell repertoires of around 730 subjects were profiled by immunosequencing and related to cytomegalovirus serostatus. In addition to the first cohort of roughly 670 subjects, a separate validation cohort of approximately 120 different subjects was used. High-throughput TCR immunosequencing, statistical association of individual TCRs with disease status, and machine learning were combined to predict cytomegalovirus infection status. To study patterns of TCR occurrence, a later analysis re-analyzed previously published TCR beta repertoires from under 750 donors and added high-resolution HLA genotyping. Rather than drawing on any new phenotypic data, the later analysis identified candidate immune exposures from TCR beta sequences and the way those sequences occurred across donors. An earlier analysis of a few hundred of the donors applied high-throughput TCR beta sequencing to assess whether each TCR beta V gene segment acted as functional or pseudogenic. Alongside the repertoire data, information on donor age, sex, ethnicity and CMV serostatus was compiled. Genome-wide SNP genotypes for about 60% of the 666 donors were used in a later genetic analysis, which treated that subset as a discovery cohort. All discovery cohort repertoires had been generated using a single sequencing platform. HLA typing included class I and class II loci at four-digit resolution. Typing coverage differed by locus: A, B, C, DRB1 and DQB1 were typed in roughly 620-640 donors, DQA1 in 500 to 550, DPA1 in 600 to 610, and DPB1 in around 490. Because of strong linkage in the cohort, roughly five DR-DQ haplotypes were treated as single units for association and clustering. Among some 400 genotyped donors of the cohort, an average of approximately 220,000 unique TCR beta nucleotide sequences was sequenced per donor, of which 15% to 20% were non-productive.

Inclusive of the bounding cysteine and phenylalanine, the CDR3 is 15 residues long. The sequence is cut down to CDR3 DNA, 45 bases in frame from base 1. Based on the germline V gene, the CDR1 and CDR2 sequences are KGHSH and LQKENI. V and J lose 1 base and 4 bases, and a span of 12 bases separates them. This clone was counted a few times. The antigen this receptor binds is unknown. There are no base qualities to consult, and no much larger clone falls within one base. The method behind the library was the immunoSEQ multiplex PCR assay. For the multiplex PCR, a mixture combining 60 forward primers for TCR Vbeta segments and 13 reverse primers for TCR Jbeta segments was used. Amplification of the CDR3 region of rearranged TCR beta genes was performed with a multiplex PCR assay on genomic DNA. Amplified TCR beta libraries were sequenced as 87-base-pair reads on the Illumina HiSeq System. The authors' analysis ran thus. In a later analysis, 70 million to 95 million unique TCR beta chains were counted across the roughly 610 repertoires, and around 10 million of these chains were shared by at least two donors. Raw reads were error-corrected and collapsed into unique sequences with a nearest-neighbor algorithm that merged closely related sequences to remove PCR and sequencing errors. Alignment of CDR3 sequences to IMGT reference sequences was used to assign V, D and J gene segments. For a sequence to be retained, at least a six-nucleotide match to both a V gene segment and a J gene segment was required. A rearrangement was called productive if the CDR3 had no stop codons and remained in frame with V and J, and every other rearrangement was called non-productive. CDR3 was defined according to IMGT convention as the region running from the second conserved V-encoded cysteine to the conserved J-encoded phenylalanine. The earlier analysis of approximately 500 of the donors excluded sequences that lacked an unambiguous match to a single V gene segment. In an earlier analysis of more than 500 of the donors, a V segment was called functional when productive rearrangements were above 56.7%, and segregating when the standard deviation between donors exceeded 5%. A statistical classification framework was built to diagnose cytomegalovirus status from the catalog of TCR beta chain sequences. In a later analysis, TCR nucleotide sequences were compared against IMGT/GENE-DB human TR gene sequences so that V and J genes could be assigned. In a later analysis, CDR3 sequences and most-parsimonious VDJ recombination scenarios were assigned using the TCRdist pipeline. In a later analysis, every TCR beta chain was defined by the combination of its CDR3 amino acid sequence and its V-gene family, and reads without a unique V-gene family were dropped. To address suspected cross-contamination and a sequencing artifact, a later analysis removed roughly 580 highly shared, low-generation-probability nucleotide sequences. In a later analysis, a clonal expansion index was calculated for each public chain from normalized within-repertoire ranks of inferred template counts. A later analysis computed generation probabilities with a VDJ recombination model fitted to out-of-frame rearrangements, and checked the results against IGoR. Hypergeometric tests were used in a later analysis to score TCR-TCR, TCR-HLA and TCR-CMV co-occurrence, with a repertoire-size bias correction applied to the TCR pairs. False discovery rates were estimated in a later analysis by permuting HLA or CMV assignments 20 times. A later analysis grouped co-occurring TCRs with DBSCAN, adding TCRdist sequence similarity when clustering within HLA-allele-positive subsets. Co-occurrence clustering excluded repertoires with fewer than 30,000 or more than 120,000 public chains, plus five with anomalous nucleotide sharing. In TCRdb, the immuneACCESS table is reduced to in-frame sequences with V and J assigned. These tables do not hold every clone; where another copy was compared, an unresolved V gene accounts for under half, and the others remain unexplained. From that table come the V and J calls and clone size; the DNA was used to work out D and trimming. The sample table contains about 120,000 clones; only one count was recorded for 55% to 70% of them. Roughly 2% of the sample belongs to the ten largest clones.

The full study reports these points: A cluster of highly shared sequence variants was judged likely to be a technical artifact of the sequencing pipeline. It was suggested by the authors that the approach could potentially be generalized to other disease states and immunological phenotypes. Strong co-occurrence of HLA alleles, especially DR and DQ, made assigning TCR associations to individual alleles difficult. In a later genetic analysis, fewer N-insertions in productive TCRs were reported among donors in an Asian-associated ancestry cluster than the roughly 640-donor mean. According to a later analysis, most CMV-associated TCR beta chains appeared to be HLA-restricted, and the HLA associations seemed to be driven largely by CMV exposure. The earlier analysis of fewer than 750 of the donors excluded about 16 rarely observed V segments, including chromosome 9 orphons, because counts were too low. The classifier was reported to diagnose cytomegalovirus status with high specificity and sensitivity in both the original and validation cohorts. The study listed 164 TCR beta chains as associated with cytomegalovirus. In a later genetic analysis, a missense DCLRE1C variant was associated with V-gene and J-gene trimming of TCR beta chains, and the association was replicated in an independent cohort. An earlier analysis of approximately 500 of the donors showed that most TCR beta V segments appeared in productive rearrangements either about 87% or about 30% of the time, which broadly matched IMGT annotations. Sequencing depth was assumed to be roughly uniform across donors in the presence/absence analyses, though that assumption may not hold. In a later analysis, 15,000 to 20,000 TCR beta sequences were associated with specific HLA alleles at a false discovery rate of 0.05. According to a later analysis, parvovirus B19, influenza, CMV and Epstein-Barr virus appeared linked to several top co-occurrence clusters. Only TCR beta chains were sequenced in this cohort, and the absence of alpha or paired-chain data limited detectable features. In vitro tests confirmed that a few of the cytomegalovirus-associated TCR beta chains recognize cytomegalovirus antigens. Immune exposure information for the cohort was limited to CMV serostatus. A later analysis found that HLA-associated TCR beta chains were more clonally expanded and had lower generation probabilities than equally common non-associated chains. Because HLA typing was missing for some donors at each locus, association tests included only the typed subset. The 87-base-pair reads could not distinguish some IMGT-functional V segments, including TRBV6-2 and TRBV6-3, so those segments were excluded. Correlated functional status among segregating V segments might be attributable to linkage disequilibrium, but an unknown experimental factor could not be ruled out. Most TCR sequences were seen in very few donors, while some public TCRs were found in many individuals. In a later analysis, TCR association rates were found to vary across HLA loci, with the most associated TCRs seen for DRB1 alleles and the fewest for HLA-C alleles. A further reported finding was that TCR beta sequences accurately predicted the HLA-A and HLA-B alleles for most subjects in the first cohort.

The cohort comprised several hundred healthy bone marrow donors. Cohort members were all nominally healthy when sampled, although unrecorded immune exposures were likely present. The donor was CMV seronegative and belonged to the group of more than 300 seronegative cohort members. A peripheral blood sample was collected from each donor, and TCR beta sequencing was performed on peripheral blood mononuclear cells. Genomic DNA was extracted from the blood cell samples with the Qiagen DNeasy Blood Extraction Kit. Recombination connected TRBV18 to TRBJ2-3; the D gene is perhaps TRBD1, from 6 matching bases. The specimen was PBMCs. The TCR was taken from a woman between 25 and 40 years old in good health and CMV-seronegative. The nucleotides are TGTGCCAGCTCACCACAACAGGGTAGGGCAGATACGCAGTATTTT. Its translation is CASSPQQGRADTQYF. The CDR3, completed at both ends by the reference TRBV18 and TRBJ2-3 genes, gives the full variable domain NAGVMQNPRHLVRRRGQEARLRCSPMKGHSHVYWYRQLPEEGLKFMVYLQKENIIDESGMPKERFSAEFPKEGPSILRIQQVVRGDSAAYFCASSPQQGRADTQYFGPGTRLTVL.